This T cell receptor beta chain came from a study of cytomegalovirus exposure and HLA in healthy donors (dated by TCRdb to the late 2010s). Study-wide context: An earlier analysis of some 620 of the donors reported 276 Gb of sequence data and 95 million to 120 million unique TCR beta sequences obtained from about 170 million T cells. An early release that covered 640 HLA-typed donors contained approximately 300 gigabases of sequencing data and tens of millions of unique TCR sequences. Of the roughly 400 genotyped donors, 70% to 90% were placed in the genetic ancestry cluster associated with self-reported Caucasian donors. The study aimed to test whether signatures of past pathogen exposure could be identified by cataloging public T cell receptors. Using immunosequencing, the study profiled T cell repertoires from fewer than 850 subjects and related those repertoires to cytomegalovirus serostatus. A separate validation cohort of approximately 120 different subjects was used in addition to the roughly 720-subject first cohort. High-throughput TCR immunosequencing, statistical association of individual TCRs with disease status, and machine learning were combined to predict cytomegalovirus infection status. A later analysis re-analyzed previously published TCR beta repertoires from 660 or so donors and added high-resolution HLA genotyping to study TCR occurrence patterns. Rather than using new phenotypic data, the later analysis identified candidate immune exposures from TCR beta sequences and from how often those sequences occurred across donors. An earlier analysis of some 500 of the donors applied high-throughput TCR beta sequencing to assess whether each TCR beta V gene segment acted as functional or pseudogenic. Donor age, sex, ethnicity and CMV serostatus were compiled alongside the repertoire data. In a later genetic analysis, genome-wide SNP genotypes for about three fifths of the 666 donors were used, and that subset was treated as a discovery cohort. All discovery cohort repertoires had been generated using a single sequencing platform. HLA typing included class I and class II loci at four-digit resolution. Typing coverage differed by locus: A, B, C, DRB1 and DQB1 were typed in about 629-640 donors, DQA1 in about 510, DPA1 in 606, and DPB1 in just under 490. Roughly 5 DR-DQ haplotypes were handled as single units for association and clustering, since linkage in the cohort was strong. Among about 370 genotyped donors of the cohort, an average of approximately 220,000 unique TCR beta nucleotide sequences was sequenced per donor, of which 15% to 20% were non-productive.

The cohort comprised around 690 healthy bone marrow donors. Cohort members were all nominally healthy when sampled, although unrecorded immune exposures were likely present. The donor tested CMV seropositive, placing the donor among the 250 to 300 seropositive members of the cohort. A peripheral blood sample was collected from each donor, and TCR beta sequencing was performed on peripheral blood mononuclear cells. Genomic DNA extraction from the blood cell samples was performed with the Qiagen DNeasy Blood Extraction Kit. Overall study outcomes, separate from this receptor: A further reported finding was that TCR beta sequences accurately predicted the HLA-A and HLA-B alleles for most subjects in the first cohort. Most CMV-associated TCR beta chains appeared to be HLA-restricted in a later analysis, and the HLA associations seemed to be driven largely by CMV exposure. The 87-base-pair reads could not distinguish some IMGT-functional V segments, including TRBV6-2 and TRBV6-3, so those segments were excluded. In an earlier analysis of about 550 of the donors, most TCR beta V segments were observed in productive rearrangements about 90% or about 30% of the time, broadly matching IMGT annotations. Because counts were too low, fewer than 20 rarely observed V segments, including chromosome 9 orphons, were excluded from the earlier analysis of several hundred of the donors. Because HLA typing was unavailable for some donors at each locus, only the typed subset was used in association tests. When HLA alleles, especially DR and DQ, strongly co-occurred, attributing TCR associations to individual alleles was difficult. In vitro tests confirmed that a few of the cytomegalovirus-associated TCR beta chains recognize cytomegalovirus antigens. In a later analysis, HLA-associated TCR beta chains were found to be more clonally expanded and to have lower generation probabilities than equally common non-associated chains. Most TCR sequences were observed very rarely across donors, whereas some public TCRs were present in many individuals. An association between a missense DCLRE1C variant and V-gene and J-gene trimming of TCR beta chains was found in a later genetic analysis and replicated in an independent cohort. In a later analysis, several top co-occurrence clusters were reported to appear linked to parvovirus B19, influenza, CMV and Epstein-Barr virus. Correlated functional status among segregating V segments might reflect linkage disequilibrium, but an unknown experimental factor could not be ruled out. A later analysis associated 15,000 to 20,000 TCR beta sequences with specific HLA alleles at a false discovery rate of 0.05. This cohort had only TCR beta chains sequenced, and the lack of alpha or paired-chain data limited which features could be detected. Compared with the 666-donor mean, donors in an Asian-associated ancestry cluster had fewer N-insertions in productive TCRs, according to a later genetic analysis. Presence/absence analyses assumed roughly uniform sequencing depth across donors, an assumption that may not hold. A group of highly shared sequence variants was considered likely to be a technical artifact of the sequencing pipeline. In a later analysis, TCR association rates were found to vary across HLA loci, with the most associated TCRs seen for DRB1 alleles and the fewest for HLA-C alleles. According to the authors, the approach could potentially be generalized to other disease states and immunological phenotypes. The only immune exposure information available for the cohort was CMV serostatus. A total of roughly 160 TCR beta chains were listed by the study as associated with cytomegalovirus. The classifier was reported to diagnose cytomegalovirus status with high specificity and sensitivity in both the original and validation cohorts.

Libraries were prepared through the immunoSEQ multiplex PCR assay. For the multiplex PCR, a mixture combining 60 forward primers for TCR Vbeta segments and 13 reverse primers for TCR Jbeta segments was used. A multiplex PCR assay on genomic DNA amplified the CDR3 region of rearranged TCR beta genes. The amplified TCR beta libraries were sequenced on the Illumina HiSeq System as 87-base-pair reads. Per the original workflow: In a later analysis, some 80 million unique TCR beta chains were counted across the approximately 670 repertoires, and around 10 million of these chains were shared by at least two donors. A nearest-neighbor algorithm error-corrected the raw reads and collapsed the reads into unique sequences, merging closely related sequences to remove PCR and sequencing errors. V, D and J gene segments were assigned by aligning CDR3 sequences to IMGT reference sequences. For a sequence to be retained, a match of at least six nucleotides was required to both a V gene segment and a J gene segment. Rearrangements were called productive when the CDR3 lacked stop codons and stayed in frame with V and J; all others were non-productive. Following IMGT convention, CDR3 was defined as the stretch from the second conserved V-encoded cysteine up to the conserved J-encoded phenylalanine. The earlier analysis of about 590 of the donors excluded sequences that lacked an unambiguous match to a single V gene segment. An earlier analysis of roughly 590 of the donors called V segments functional above 56.7% productive rearrangements and segregating when the between-donor standard deviation exceeded 5%. A statistical classification framework was built to diagnose cytomegalovirus status from the catalog of TCR beta chain sequences. In a later analysis, TCR nucleotide sequences were compared against IMGT/GENE-DB human TR gene sequences so that V and J genes could be assigned. Using the TCRdist pipeline, a later analysis assigned CDR3 sequences along with most-parsimonious VDJ recombination scenarios. In a later analysis, every TCR beta chain was defined by the combination of its CDR3 amino acid sequence and its V-gene family, and reads without a unique V-gene family were dropped. To address suspected cross-contamination and a sequencing artifact, a later analysis removed a few hundred highly shared, low-generation-probability nucleotide sequences. In a later analysis, a clonal expansion index for each public chain was calculated from normalized within-repertoire ranks of inferred template counts. A later analysis computed generation probabilities with a VDJ recombination model fitted to out-of-frame rearrangements, and checked the results against IGoR. Hypergeometric tests were used in a later analysis to score TCR-TCR, TCR-HLA and TCR-CMV co-occurrence, with a repertoire-size bias correction applied to the TCR pairs. False discovery rates were estimated in a later analysis by permuting HLA or CMV assignments 20 times. In a later analysis, co-occurring TCRs were grouped with DBSCAN, and TCRdist sequence similarity was added when clustering was performed within HLA-allele-positive subsets. Repertoires with fewer than 30,000 or more than 120,000 public chains, plus five repertoires with anomalous nucleotide sharing, were excluded from co-occurrence clustering. The clones in this table, taken by TCRdb from immuneACCESS, are in-frame only. Not every clone is retained; where verified, under half of the shortfall comes from an unresolved V gene, and the cause of the rest is unknown. V, J and clone size reflect that table, while D and trimming were determined from the DNA. Present in this sample are roughly 190,000 clones, approximately 84% of which were seen just once. About 2.4% of the sample comes from the top ten.

Cut back by 0 bases and 4 bases, the V and J ends lie 12 bases apart. The CDR3 runs 16 residues from the cysteine to the phenylalanine. Only CDR3 DNA remains: 48 bases, in frame from the first base. Based on the germline V gene, the CDR1 and CDR2 sequences are LGHNA and YSLEER. On this clone: No cognate antigen has been identified for it. Base qualities were left out, and no much larger clone turns up one base away.

Recombination linked TRBV4-3 to TRBJ2-2; a tentative D call is TRBD1 (5 bases match). This sequence originates from a woman aged 50 to 60 in good health and CMV-seropositive. Sequencing input: PBMCs. Read as DNA, the sequence is TGCGCCAGCAGCCAAGACCAGGGCCGTATCACCGGGGAGCTGTTTTTT. Protein translation: CASSQDQGRITGELFF.